The 6 T cell receptor beta chains in this list originate from one sample, sequenced in a study of cytomegalovirus exposure and HLA in healthy donors. PCR employed 60 Vbeta and 13 Jbeta primers. Method: immunoSEQ multiplex PCR; TCRdb's copy keeps in-frame clones and lacks some. Among 60,000 to 70,000 clones listed, roughly 75% were seen once. What was sequenced was PBMCs. Every receptor here comes from a man aged 60-69 years in good health and CMV-seropositive.

CDR3 protein: CASSLAITSGKTQYF. The CDR3 DNA sequence: TGTGCCAGCAGCCTGGCAATCACTAGCGGGAAGACCCAGTACTTC. The rearrangement links TRBV5-8 to TRBJ2-5, with TRBD2 matching over 10 bases. J lost 6 bases, V lost 4 bases, and 9 bases had no gene match. Germline CDR1 is SGHTS and CDR2 is YDEGEE. This CDR3 comprises 15 residues.

This chain links TRBV5-6 with TRBJ2-7; 7 bases map to TRBD2. CDR1 is SGHDT and CDR2 is YYEEEE in the germline V gene. V was pared by 4 bases and J by 3 bases, with 10 bases of the junction left unmatched. This CDR3 region has 15 residues. CDR3 DNA: TGTGCCAGCAGCCCAACAAGCGGGGTGAACTACGAGCAGTACTTC. It translates to CASSPTSGVNYEQYF.

The rearrangement joins TRBV25-1 to TRBJ1-4, with a possible D match to TRBD1 (6 bases). Trimming stripped 6 bases from V and 2 bases from J, with 13 bases between. Germline CDR1 reads MGHDK; CDR2 reads SYGVNS. This CDR3 region has 15 residues. CDR3 nucleotides: TGTGCCAGCAGACCCCCAGGGGTCACTAATGAAAAACTGTTTTTT. This translates into CASRPPGVTNEKLFF.

The chain employs TRBV7-9 and TRBJ1-2, with 7 positions matching TRBD1. Germline assignment: CDR1 SEHNR and CDR2 FQNEAQ (reference sequence). The length of the CDR3 is 12 residues. V was pared by 5 bases and J by 6 bases, with 3 bases of the junction left unmatched. The CDR3 is CASSPTGHGYTF. The CDR3 DNA is TGTGCCAGCAGCCCGACAGGGCATGGCTACACCTTC.

This clone occurred many times. J is TRBJ2-3 and V is TRBV19; D is possibly TRBD1 (6 bases). The germline CDR1 and CDR2 sequences are LNHDA and SQIVND (reference sequence). The germline V and J ends were trimmed by 8 bases and 3 bases, with 9 bases remaining between them. CDR3 length: 12 amino acids. CDR3 residues: CASQQGTDTQYF. CDR3 DNA: TGTGCCAGTCAACAGGGAACAGATACGCAGTATTTT.

This clone occurred a few times. The CDR3 sequence is CASSEAATGGETQYF. CDR3 sequence (DNA): TGTGCCAGCAGTGAAGCGGCGACAGGGGGAGAGACCCAGTACTTC. The chain employs TRBV6-1 and TRBJ2-5; the match to TRBD1 covers 9 bases. This CDR3 has 15 residues. CDR1 and CDR2 (germline): MNHNS, SASEGT. Germline trimming cut 0 bases from V and 4 bases from J; bases unmatched to any gene: 3.